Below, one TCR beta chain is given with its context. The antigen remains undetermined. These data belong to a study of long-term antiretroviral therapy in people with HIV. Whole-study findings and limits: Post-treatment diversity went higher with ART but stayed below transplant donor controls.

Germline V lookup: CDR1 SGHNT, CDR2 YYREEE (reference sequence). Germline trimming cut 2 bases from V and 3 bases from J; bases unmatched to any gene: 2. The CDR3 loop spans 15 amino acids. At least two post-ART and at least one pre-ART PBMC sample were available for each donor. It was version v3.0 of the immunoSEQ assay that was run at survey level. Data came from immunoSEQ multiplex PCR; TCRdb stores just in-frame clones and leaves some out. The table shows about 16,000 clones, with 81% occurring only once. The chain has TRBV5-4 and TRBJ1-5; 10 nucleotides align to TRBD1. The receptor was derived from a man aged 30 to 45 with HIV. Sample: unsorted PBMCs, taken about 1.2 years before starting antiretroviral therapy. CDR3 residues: CASSFGTGDNQPQHF. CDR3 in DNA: TGTGCCAGCAGCTTTGGGACAGGGGACAATCAGCCCCAGCATTTT.